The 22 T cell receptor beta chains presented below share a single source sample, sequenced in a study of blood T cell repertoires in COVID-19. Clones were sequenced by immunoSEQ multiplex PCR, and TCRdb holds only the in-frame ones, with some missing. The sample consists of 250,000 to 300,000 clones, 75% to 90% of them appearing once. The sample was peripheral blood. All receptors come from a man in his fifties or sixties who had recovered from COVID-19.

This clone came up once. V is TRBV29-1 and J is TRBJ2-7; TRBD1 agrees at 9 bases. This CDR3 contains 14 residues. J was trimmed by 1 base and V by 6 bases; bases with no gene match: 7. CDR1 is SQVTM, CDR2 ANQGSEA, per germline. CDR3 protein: CSVDGTGKSYEQYF. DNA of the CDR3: TGCAGCGTGGACGGGACAGGGAAATCCTACGAGCAGTACTTC.

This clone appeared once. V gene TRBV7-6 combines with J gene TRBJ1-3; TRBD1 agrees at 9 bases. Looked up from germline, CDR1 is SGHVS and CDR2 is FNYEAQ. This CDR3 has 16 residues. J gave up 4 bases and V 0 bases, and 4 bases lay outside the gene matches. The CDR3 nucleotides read TGTGCCAGCAGCTTAGCAGGACAGGGGAGCGGAAACACCATATATTTT. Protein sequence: CASSLAGQGSGNTIYF.

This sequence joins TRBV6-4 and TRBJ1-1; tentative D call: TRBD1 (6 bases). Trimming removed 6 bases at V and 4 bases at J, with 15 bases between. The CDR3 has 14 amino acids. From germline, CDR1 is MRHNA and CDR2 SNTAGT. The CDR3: CASRTQQGGTEAFF. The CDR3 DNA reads TGTGCCAGCAGGACCCAACAGGGTGGCACTGAAGCTTTCTTT.

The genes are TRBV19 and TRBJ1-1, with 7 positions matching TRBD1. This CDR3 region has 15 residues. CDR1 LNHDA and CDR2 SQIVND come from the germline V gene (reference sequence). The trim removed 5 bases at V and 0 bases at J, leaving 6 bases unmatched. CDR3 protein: CASSPQGVMNTEAFF. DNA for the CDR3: TGTGCCAGTAGTCCCCAGGGGGTCATGAACACTGAAGCTTTCTTT.

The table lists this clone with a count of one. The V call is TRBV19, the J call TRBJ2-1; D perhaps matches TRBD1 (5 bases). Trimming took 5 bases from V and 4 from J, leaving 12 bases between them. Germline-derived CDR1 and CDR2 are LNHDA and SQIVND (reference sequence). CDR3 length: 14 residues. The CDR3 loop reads CASSPGQTYNEQFF. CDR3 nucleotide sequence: TGTGCCAGTAGTCCAGGACAAACATACAATGAGCAGTTCTTC.

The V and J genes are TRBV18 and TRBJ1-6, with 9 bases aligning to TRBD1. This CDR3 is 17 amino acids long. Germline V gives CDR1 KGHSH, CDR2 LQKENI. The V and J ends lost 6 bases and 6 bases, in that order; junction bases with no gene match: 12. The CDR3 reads CASSPAAGTGTNSPLHF. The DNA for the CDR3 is TGTGCCAGCTCCCCCGCGGCCGGGACAGGGACTAATTCACCCCTCCACTTT.

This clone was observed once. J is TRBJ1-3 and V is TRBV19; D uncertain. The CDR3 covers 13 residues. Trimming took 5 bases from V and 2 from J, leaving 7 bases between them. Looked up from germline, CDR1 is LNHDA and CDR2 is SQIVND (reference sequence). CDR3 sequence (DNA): TGTGCCAGTAGTTTCCTCGCTGGAAACACCATATATTTT. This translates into CASSFLAGNTIYF.

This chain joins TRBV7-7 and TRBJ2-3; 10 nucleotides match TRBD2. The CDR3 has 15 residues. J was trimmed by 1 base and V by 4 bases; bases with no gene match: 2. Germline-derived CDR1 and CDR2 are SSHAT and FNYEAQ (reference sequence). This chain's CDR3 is CASSSGLAGTDTQYF. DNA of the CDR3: TGTGCCAGCAGCTCCGGACTAGCGGGCACAGATACGCAGTATTTT.

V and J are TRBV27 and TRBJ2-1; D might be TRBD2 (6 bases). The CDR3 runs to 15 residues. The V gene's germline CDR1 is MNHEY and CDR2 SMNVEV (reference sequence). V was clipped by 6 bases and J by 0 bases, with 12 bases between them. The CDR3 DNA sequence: TGTGCCAGCAGGGGGACTTCTACCTCCTACAATGAGCAGTTCTTC. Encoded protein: CASRGTSTSYNEQFF.

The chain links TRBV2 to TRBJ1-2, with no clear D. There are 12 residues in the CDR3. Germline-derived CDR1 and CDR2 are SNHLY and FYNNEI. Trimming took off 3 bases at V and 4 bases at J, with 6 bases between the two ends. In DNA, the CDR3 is TGTGCCAGCAGTGATGCGGCCTATGGCTACACCTTC. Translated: CASSDAAYGYTF.

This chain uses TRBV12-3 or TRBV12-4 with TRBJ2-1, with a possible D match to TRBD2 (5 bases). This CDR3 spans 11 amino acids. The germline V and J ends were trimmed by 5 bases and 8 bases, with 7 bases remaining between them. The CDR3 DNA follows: TGTGCCAGCAGTGAGGGCCATGAGCAGTTCTTC. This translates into CASSEGHEQFF.

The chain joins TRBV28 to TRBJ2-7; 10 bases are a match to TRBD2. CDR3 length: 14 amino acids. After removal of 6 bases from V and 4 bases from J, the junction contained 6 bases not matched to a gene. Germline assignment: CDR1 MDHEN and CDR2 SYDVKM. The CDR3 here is CASRLSGGAYEQYF. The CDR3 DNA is TGTGCCAGCAGACTAAGCGGGGGGGCTTACGAGCAGTACTTC.

The CDR3 bases are TGTGCCAGCAGTTACCAGCAGGGTCATTCACCCCTCCACTTT. The encoded protein is CASSYQQGHSPLHF. The chain is built from TRBV6-5 and TRBJ1-6, with D perhaps matching TRBD1 (5 bases). V dropped 2 bases and J dropped 8 bases, with 10 bases sitting between them. This CDR3 comprises 14 residues. Germline-derived CDR1 and CDR2 are MNHEY and SVGAGI.

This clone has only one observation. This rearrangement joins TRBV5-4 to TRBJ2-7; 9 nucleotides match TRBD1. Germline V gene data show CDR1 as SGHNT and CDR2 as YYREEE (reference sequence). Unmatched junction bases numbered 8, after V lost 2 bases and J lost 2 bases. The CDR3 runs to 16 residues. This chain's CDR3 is CASSLSPRDRAYEQYF. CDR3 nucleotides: TGTGCCAGCAGCTTATCTCCTCGGGACAGGGCCTACGAGCAGTACTTC.

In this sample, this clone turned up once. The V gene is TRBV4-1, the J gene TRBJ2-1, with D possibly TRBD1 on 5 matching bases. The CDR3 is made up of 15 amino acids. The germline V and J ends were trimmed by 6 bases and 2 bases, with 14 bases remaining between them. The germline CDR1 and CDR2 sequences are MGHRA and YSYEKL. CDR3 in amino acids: CASSPDRTTYNEQFF. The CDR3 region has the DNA TGCGCCAGCAGTCCCGACAGAACCACCTACAATGAGCAGTTCTTC.

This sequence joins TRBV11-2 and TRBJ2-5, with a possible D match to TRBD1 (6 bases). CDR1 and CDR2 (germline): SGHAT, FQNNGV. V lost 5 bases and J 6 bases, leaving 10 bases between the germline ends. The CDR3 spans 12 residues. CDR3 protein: CASSLDRKTQYF. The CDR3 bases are TGTGCCAGCAGCCTCGACAGGAAGACCCAGTACTTC.

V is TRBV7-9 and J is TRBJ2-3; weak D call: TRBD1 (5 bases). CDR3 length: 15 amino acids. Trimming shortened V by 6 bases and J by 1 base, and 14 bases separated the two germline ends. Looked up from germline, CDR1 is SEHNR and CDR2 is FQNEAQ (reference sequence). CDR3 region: CASSYTPQGTDTQYF. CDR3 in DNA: TGTGCCAGCAGTTATACCCCACAGGGCACAGATACGCAGTATTTT. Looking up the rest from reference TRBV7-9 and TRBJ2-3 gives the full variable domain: DTGVSQNPRHKITKRGQNVTFRCDPISEHNRLYWYRQTLGQGPEFLTYFQNEAQLEKSRLLSDRFSAERPKGSFSTLEIQRTEQGDSAMYLCASSYTPQGTDTQYFGPGTRLTVL.

The CDR3 spells CASSVGEGLAVTDTQYF. The CDR3 DNA reads TGTGCCAGCAGCGTAGGGGAGGGACTAGCAGTCACAGATACGCAGTATTTT. V gene TRBV9 combines with J gene TRBJ2-3, with 9 positions matching TRBD2. The trim removed 0 bases at V and 2 bases at J, leaving 7 bases unmatched. The germline CDR1 and CDR2 sequences are SGDLS and YYNGEE. This CDR3 spans 17 amino acids. The full variable domain, in which reference TRBV9 and TRBJ2-3 provide the parts outside the CDR3, is DSGVTQTPKHLITATGQRVTLRCSPRSGDLSVYWYQQSLDQGLQFLIQYYNGEERAKGNILERFSAQQFPDLHSELNLSSLELGDSALYFCASSVGEGLAVTDTQYFGPGTRLTVL.

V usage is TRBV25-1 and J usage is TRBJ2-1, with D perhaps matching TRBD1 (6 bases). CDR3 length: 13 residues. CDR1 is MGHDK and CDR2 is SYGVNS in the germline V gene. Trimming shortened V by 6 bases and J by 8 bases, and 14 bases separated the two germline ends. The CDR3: CASRDTGLHEQFF. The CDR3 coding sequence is TGTGCCAGCAGAGACACAGGGCTCCATGAGCAGTTCTTC.

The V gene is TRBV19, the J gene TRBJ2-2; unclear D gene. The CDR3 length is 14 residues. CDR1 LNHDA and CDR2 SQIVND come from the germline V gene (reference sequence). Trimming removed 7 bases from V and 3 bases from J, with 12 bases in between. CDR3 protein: CASKRYSYTGELFF. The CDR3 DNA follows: TGTGCCAGTAAAAGATACAGTTACACCGGGGAGCTGTTTTTT.

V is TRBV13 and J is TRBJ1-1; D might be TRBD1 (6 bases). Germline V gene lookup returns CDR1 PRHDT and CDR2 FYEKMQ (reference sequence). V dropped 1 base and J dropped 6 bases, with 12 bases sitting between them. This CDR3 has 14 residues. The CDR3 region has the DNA TGTGCCAGCAGCTTAGCCCGGACAGTCCCTGAAGCTTTCTTT. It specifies CASSLARTVPEAFF.

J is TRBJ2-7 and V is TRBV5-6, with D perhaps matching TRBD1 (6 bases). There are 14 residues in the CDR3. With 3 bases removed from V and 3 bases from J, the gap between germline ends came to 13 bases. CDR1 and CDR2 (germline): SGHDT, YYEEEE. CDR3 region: CASSSQGMNYEQYF. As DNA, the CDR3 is TGTGCCAGCAGCTCGCAGGGGATGAACTACGAGCAGTACTTC.